This TCR beta chain is drawn from a study of cytomegalovirus exposure and HLA in healthy donors. Study context: HLA-typed donors contributed around 88 million unique TCRs, which were held in an early data release.

The length of the CDR3 is 14 residues. V was trimmed by 0 bases and J by 6 bases, leaving 11 bases between them. Per the germline V gene, CDR1 is SGHRS and CDR2 is YFSETQ. Primers: 60 Vbeta forward and 13 Jbeta reverse. The method was immunoSEQ multiplex PCR; TCRdb's version includes in-frame clones alone and lacks a portion of them. The sample has around 130,000 clones; 85% to 90% are singletons. Sequenced input: PBMCs. The J gene is TRBJ2-3, the V gene TRBV5-1, with D unclear. This clonotype originated in a woman between 25 and 40 years old in good health and CMV-seropositive. CDR3 region: CASSLDGTPDTQYF. In nucleotides, the CDR3 is TGCGCCAGCAGCTTGGATGGCACCCCGGATACGCAGTATTTT. Based on the CDR3 plus reference TRBV5-1 and TRBJ2-3, the full variable domain is KAGVTQTPRYLIKTRGQQVTLSCSPISGHRSVSWYQQTPGQGLQFLFEYFSETQRNKGNFPGRFSGRQFSNSRSEMNVSTLELGDSALYLCASSLDGTPDTQYFGPGTRLTVL.